These 30 T cell receptor beta chains share one sample of origin, sequenced in a study of blood T cell repertoires in COVID-19. TCRdb keeps only in-frame clones here, not all; method: immunoSEQ multiplex PCR. The table shows some 33,000 clones, with approximately 90% occurring only once. Input material: peripheral blood. The receptors were sampled from a human donor in a cohort sampled during active COVID-19.

V and J are TRBV6-2 or TRBV6-3 and TRBJ1-4, with a weak D call TRBD1 (5 bases). V was cut by 5 bases and J by 7 bases, with 23 bases left in between. The CDR3 length is 17 residues. Germline V gives CDR1 MNHEY, CDR2 SVGEGT. The CDR3 DNA is TGTGCCAGCAGTCTTCGCGGCTTTACCGGGGGAGGTGAAAAACTGTTTTTT. Its protein product is CASSLRGFTGGGEKLFF.

This chain links TRBV5-1 with TRBJ2-7, with 7 positions matching TRBD2. Germline loops: CDR1 SGHRS, CDR2 YFSETQ. Trimming removed 2 bases from V and 7 bases from J; junction bases left unmatched: 12. The CDR3 covers 15 residues. The CDR3 coding sequence is TGCGCCAGCAGCTTTTTTTTTATGGGGGGAGGGGAGCAGTACTTC. Encoded protein: CASSFFFMGGGEQYF.

The chain joins TRBV7-3 to TRBJ1-2; 10 bases fit TRBD1. The CDR3 is 14 residues long. Germline assignment: CDR1 SGHTA and CDR2 FQGTGA. V lost 5 bases to trimming and J lost 3 bases; unmatched junction nucleotides: 3. The CDR3: CASSPGQGDYGYTF. As DNA, the CDR3 is TGTGCCAGCAGCCCTGGACAGGGGGACTATGGCTACACCTTC.

The chain couples TRBV18 to TRBJ1-6, with D maybe TRBD1 (6 bases). The ends were cut back, 2 bases at V and 8 bases at J, with 16 bases in the middle. From germline, CDR1 is KGHSH and CDR2 LQKENI. This CDR3 spans 16 amino acids. CDR3 amino acids: CASSPLERGGDSPLHF. In DNA form, the CDR3 reads TGTGCCAGCTCACCATTGGAGAGGGGGGGAGATTCACCCCTCCACTTT. Looking up the rest from reference TRBV18 and TRBJ1-6 gives the full variable domain: NAGVMQNPRHLVRRRGQEARLRCSPMKGHSHVYWYRQLPEEGLKFMVYLQKENIIDESGMPKERFSAEFPKEGPSILRIQQVVRGDSAAYFCASSPLERGGDSPLHFGNGTRLTVT.

The chain uses TRBV7-9 and TRBJ2-5, with 7 bases identical to TRBD2. V was pared by 7 bases and J by 2 bases, with 4 bases of the junction left unmatched. This CDR3 is 13 amino acids long. The germline gives CDR1 SEHNR, CDR2 FQNEAQ (reference sequence). CDR3 protein: CASTGGSQETQYF. The DNA for the CDR3 is TGTGCCAGCACCGGGGGGAGTCAAGAGACCCAGTACTTC.

This chain connects TRBV2 to TRBJ2-1; 11 nucleotides agree with TRBD2. With 6 bases clipped from V and 4 bases from J, the junction kept 5 bases outside the gene matches. Germline CDR1 SNHLY, CDR2 FYNNEI. The CDR3 extends over 15 amino acids. CDR3 in DNA: TGTGCCAGCAGCCGACTAGCGGGGAATTACAATGAGCAGTTCTTC. Translation gives CASSRLAGNYNEQFF.

The chain couples TRBV10-1 to TRBJ2-1, with 8 bases fitting TRBD2. Germline loops: CDR1 WNHNN, CDR2 SYGVQD (reference sequence). The CDR3 totals 18 residues. Trimming cost V 3 bases and J 0 bases; bases outside gene matches: 10. DNA for the CDR3: TGCGCCAGCAGTGATGGGAAGGGACTAGGAATCTCCTACAATGAGCAGTTCTTC. Its translation: CASSDGKGLGISYNEQFF.

The chain carries TRBV6-4 and TRBJ2-2, with D tentatively TRBD2 (5 bases). V was trimmed by 0 bases and J by 0 bases, leaving 17 bases between them. Germline loops: CDR1 MRHNA, CDR2 SNTAGT. The CDR3 has 19 amino acids. The CDR3 here is CASSDSSHEDLANTGELFF. The DNA for the CDR3 is TGTGCCAGCAGTGACTCGAGTCACGAGGACTTGGCGAACACCGGGGAGCTGTTTTTT.

This clone came up a few times. The chain has TRBV4-1 and TRBJ1-1; 8 nucleotides agree with TRBD1. The CDR3 contains 16 residues. The V gene's germline CDR1 is MGHRA and CDR2 YSYEKL. Trimming removed 6 bases from V and 1 base from J; junction bases left unmatched: 10. CDR3 nucleotides: TGCGCCAGCAGGCGGGACCCAGGGGGCCAGAACACTGAAGCTTTCTTT. This translates into CASRRDPGGQNTEAFF.

This clone was counted a single time. J is TRBJ1-1 and V is TRBV19; D uncertain. CDR1 and CDR2 from the germline V gene are LNHDA and SQIVND (reference sequence). Trimming removed 8 bases at V and 0 bases at J, with 13 bases between. CDR3 length: 14 residues. The CDR3 protein is CASRTGRMNTEAFF. Here the CDR3 DNA reads TGTGCCAGTCGGACGGGGAGGATGAACACTGAAGCTTTCTTT.

The chain's CDR3 is CASSPMLSGGMNTEAFF. CDR3 coding DNA: TGTGCCAGCTCACCAATGCTTTCAGGGGGCATGAACACTGAAGCTTTCTTT. J is TRBJ1-1 and V is TRBV18, with 8 bases lining up with TRBD1. CDR1 and CDR2 from the germline V gene are KGHSH and LQKENI. V trimming: 2 bases; J trimming: 0 bases; junction bases outside the gene matches: 8. The CDR3 runs 17 residues.

The chain is built from TRBV5-1 and TRBJ1-3; possibly TRBD1 for D (6 bases). Germline assignment: CDR1 SGHRS and CDR2 YFSETQ. Trimming pared 4 bases from V and 0 bases from J, leaving 20 bases between. The length of the CDR3 is 18 residues. CDR3 coding DNA: TGCGCCAGCAGCCCCCTCGGGGGGGCTCTTACCTCTGGAAACACCATATATTTT. It codes for CASSPLGGALTSGNTIYF.

The rearrangement links TRBV11-1 to TRBJ2-1, with TRBD1 identical over 10 bases. CDR3 size: 14 residues. Germline CDR1 reads SGHAT; CDR2 reads FQDESV (reference sequence). Trimming took 6 bases from V and 7 from J; bases not matched to a gene: 6. CDR3 nucleotides: TGTGCCAGCAGTCAAGACAGGGGGCTGAATGAGCAGTTCTTC. It specifies CASSQDRGLNEQFF.

The chain has TRBV4-1 and TRBJ2-1, with D perhaps matching TRBD1 (5 bases). Trimming left V 1 base short and J 2 bases short, with 12 bases between. CDR1 is MGHRA and CDR2 is YSYEKL in the germline V gene. The CDR3 is 16 residues long. The CDR3 reads CASSQGRSGTYNEQFF. In DNA, the CDR3 is TGCGCCAGCAGCCAAGGGAGATCAGGGACCTACAATGAGCAGTTCTTC.

This rearrangement joins TRBV6-6 to TRBJ2-1, with 9 bases matching TRBD1. The germline CDR1 and CDR2 sequences are MNHNY and SVGAGI (reference sequence). The CDR3 covers 14 residues. Trimming took 4 bases from V and 7 from J; bases not matched to a gene: 5. The CDR3: CASSSGTGHNEQFF. In nucleotides, the CDR3 is TGTGCCAGCAGTTCCGGGACAGGGCATAATGAGCAGTTCTTC.

The rearrangement joins TRBV18 to TRBJ2-6; maybe TRBD1 (5 bases). The germline V gene has CDR1 KGHSH and CDR2 LQKENI. The V and J ends lost 3 bases and 0 bases respectively, with 6 bases between them. CDR3 length: 15 amino acids. The DNA for the CDR3 is TGTGCCAGCTCACCTAGGGGCTCTGGGGCCAACGTCCTGACTTTC. Encoded protein: CASSPRGSGANVLTF.

This chain links TRBV5-6 with TRBJ2-3; 7 bases match TRBD2. V shed 0 bases, J shed 1 base, and the junction held 2 bases outside the gene matches. The CDR3 is 15 residues long. Germline CDR1 and CDR2: SGHDT and YYEEEE. The CDR3 DNA reads TGTGCCAGCAGCTTGGGGGCGGGGGGCACAGATACGCAGTATTTT. Translation gives CASSLGAGGTDTQYF.

The CDR3 loop reads CASSEYPSQSYEQYF. In DNA form, the CDR3 reads TGTGCCAGCAGTGAATACCCCTCCCAGTCCTACGAGCAGTACTTC. The chain joins TRBV6-1 to TRBJ2-7; no reliable D call. Germline CDR1 is MNHNS and CDR2 is SASEGT. V lost 2 bases, J lost 1 base, and 12 bases lay in between. The CDR3 is made up of 15 amino acids.

The CDR3 is CASSIALLTGDGYTF. The CDR3 nucleotides are TGTGCCAGTAGTATAGCATTACTAACAGGGGATGGCTACACCTTC. The rearrangement joins TRBV19 to TRBJ1-2; 7 nucleotides line up with TRBD1. V shed 1 base and J 6 bases; nucleotides not matched to a gene: 8. Germline CDR1 LNHDA, CDR2 SQIVND (reference sequence). The CDR3 extends over 15 amino acids.

The CDR3 DNA follows: TGTGCCAGCATTTGGGACAGGGGGCGCCTTAATGAGCAGTTCTTC. Amino acid sequence: CASIWDRGRLNEQFF. This sequence joins TRBV2 and TRBJ2-1, with 12 bases fitting TRBD1. CDR1 is SNHLY, CDR2 FYNNEI, per germline. The CDR3 has 15 residues. The junction had 8 bases not matched to a gene; V was cut back by 7 bases and J by 7 bases.

The chain recombines TRBV5-1 with TRBJ1-1, with D perhaps matching TRBD1 (6 bases). The V and J ends lost 7 bases and 2 bases respectively, with 18 bases between them. CDR1 is SGHRS and CDR2 is YFSETQ in the germline V gene. The CDR3 has 15 residues. The CDR3, as DNA: TGCGCCAGCGCCTTCACAGGGATCCCTAACACTGAAGCTTTCTTT. Amino acids: CASAFTGIPNTEAFF. The full variable domain, completed using reference TRBV5-1 and TRBJ1-1, is KAGVTQTPRYLIKTRGQQVTLSCSPISGHRSVSWYQQTPGQGLQFLFEYFSETQRNKGNFPGRFSGRQFSNSRSEMNVSTLELGDSALYLCASAFTGIPNTEAFFGQGTRLTVV.

This clone was seen a single time. The rearrangement uses TRBV5-8 and TRBJ2-6; D gene uncertain. The V end lost 6 bases, the J end lost 0 bases, and 10 bases lay between the germline ends. The CDR3 is 15 amino acids. The germline CDR1 and CDR2 sequences are SGHTS and YDEGEE. CDR3 loop: CASIDIYSGANVLTF. CDR3 sequence (DNA): TGTGCCAGCATAGACATATACTCTGGGGCCAACGTCCTGACTTTC.

The rearrangement joins TRBV11-2 to TRBJ1-1; 7 bases map to TRBD1. CDR1 and CDR2 from the germline V gene are SGHAT and FQNNGV. The V segment lost 3 bases and the J segment 5 bases; nucleotides outside the gene matches: 6. The CDR3 is 14 residues long. CDR3 bases: TGTGCCAGCAGCTTCCAGGGGGTAGGGACTGAAGCTTTCTTT. It specifies CASSFQGVGTEAFF.

The chain carries TRBV27 and TRBJ1-5, with 10 bases fitting TRBD1. Trimming at V came to 6 bases and at J to 5 bases, leaving 4 bases not matched to a gene. Germline-derived CDR1 and CDR2 are MNHEY and SMNVEV (reference sequence). CDR3 length equals 14 residues. In nucleotides, the CDR3 is TGTGCCAGCAGCATGACAGGGGGCGATCAGCCCCAGCATTTT. It encodes CASSMTGGDQPQHF.

The chain links TRBV28 to TRBJ2-1; TRBD2 agrees at 15 bases. Germline CDR1 MDHEN, CDR2 SYDVKM. This CDR3 is built from 15 residues. Germline trimming cut 4 bases from V and 9 bases from J; bases unmatched to any gene: 4. CDR3 coding DNA: TGTGCCAGCAGTTCCGGACTAGCGGGGGGGCTTGAGCAGTTCTTC. This encodes CASSSGLAGGLEQFF. Looking up the rest from reference TRBV28 and TRBJ2-1 gives the full variable domain: DVKVTQSSRYLVKRTGEKVFLECVQDMDHENMFWYRQDPGLGLRLIYFSYDVKMKEKGDIPEGYSVSREKKERFSLILESASTNQTSMYLCASSSGLAGGLEQFFGPGTRLTVL.

This rearrangement joins TRBV27 to TRBJ1-5, with D unclear. V was shortened by 0 bases and J by 2 bases, with 8 bases between the two germline ends. This CDR3 is 15 amino acids long. The germline gives CDR1 MNHEY, CDR2 SMNVEV (reference sequence). The CDR3 DNA follows: TGTGCCAGCAGTTTATCGTGGGGAGGCAATCAGCCCCAGCATTTT. It is translated as CASSLSWGGNQPQHF.

This clone was found once. The DNA for the CDR3 is TGTGCCAGCAGGTGGACTAGCGGGGGCAATACCGGGGAGCTGTTTTTT. It codes for CASRWTSGGNTGELFF. J is TRBJ2-2 and V is TRBV28, with 13 bases identical to TRBD2. V was clipped by 6 bases and J by 5 bases; unmatched bases: 6. The CDR3 is 16 amino acids. Germline assignment: CDR1 MDHEN and CDR2 SYDVKM.

The chain recombines TRBV7-2 with TRBJ2-1; TRBD1 is a possible D gene (6 bases). Per germline, CDR1 SGHTA and CDR2 FQGNSA. This CDR3 has 16 amino acids. V lost 10 bases, J lost 0 bases, and 19 bases lay in between. This CDR3 is CATVRRWDISYNEQFF. In DNA form, the CDR3 reads TGTGCCACCGTCCGAAGGTGGGACATCTCCTACAATGAGCAGTTCTTC.

This chain connects TRBV12-3 or TRBV12-4 to TRBJ2-7, with D tentatively TRBD2 (6 bases). The CDR3 spans 12 residues. V dropped 3 bases and J dropped 3 bases, with 6 bases sitting between them. In nucleotides, the CDR3 is TGTGCCAGCAGTTTGGAGGGCTACGAGCAGTACTTC. Amino acid sequence: CASSLEGYEQYF.

The chain is built from TRBV7-2 and TRBJ2-5, with 10 bases identical to TRBD1. This CDR3 is built from 14 residues. Germline V gene sequence: CDR1 SGHTA, CDR2 FQGNSA. J lost 5 bases, V lost 5 bases, and 5 bases had no gene match. In DNA form, the CDR3 reads TGTGCCAGCAGCACCCGGACAGGGGGGGAGACCCAGTACTTC. Translating gives CASSTRTGGETQYF. Looking up the rest from reference TRBV7-2 and TRBJ2-5 gives the full variable domain: GAGVSQSPSNKVTEKGKDVELRCDPISGHTALYWYRQSLGQGLEFLIYFQGNSAPDKSGLPSDRFSAERTGGSVSTLTIQRTQQEDSAVYLCASSTRTGGETQYFGPGTRLLVL.